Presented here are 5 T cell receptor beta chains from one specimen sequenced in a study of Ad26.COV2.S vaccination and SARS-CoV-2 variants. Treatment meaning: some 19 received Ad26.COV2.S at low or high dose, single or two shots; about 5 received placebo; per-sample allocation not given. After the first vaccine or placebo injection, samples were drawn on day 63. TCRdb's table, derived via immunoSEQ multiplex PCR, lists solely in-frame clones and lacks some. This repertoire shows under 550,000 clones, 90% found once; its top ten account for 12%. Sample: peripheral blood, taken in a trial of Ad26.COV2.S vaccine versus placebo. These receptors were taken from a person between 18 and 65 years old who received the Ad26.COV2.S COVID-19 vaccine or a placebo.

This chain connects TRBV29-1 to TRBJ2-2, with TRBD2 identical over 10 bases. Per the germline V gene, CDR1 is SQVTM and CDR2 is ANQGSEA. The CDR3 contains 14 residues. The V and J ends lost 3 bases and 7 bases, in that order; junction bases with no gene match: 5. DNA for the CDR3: TGCAGCGTTGAGACTAGCGGGTGGGACGGGGAGCTGTTTTTT. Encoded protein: CSVETSGWDGELFF.

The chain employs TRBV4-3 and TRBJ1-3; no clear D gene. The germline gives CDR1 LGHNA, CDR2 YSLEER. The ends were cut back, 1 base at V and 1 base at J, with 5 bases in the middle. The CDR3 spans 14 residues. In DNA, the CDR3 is TGCGCCAGCAGCCAAGGGGCATCTGGAAACACCATATATTTT. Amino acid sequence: CASSQGASGNTIYF.

The CDR3, as DNA: TGTGCCAGCAGCCGGGACTGCACCTACGAGCAGTACTTC. It translates to CASSRDCTYEQYF. V and J are TRBV7-2 and TRBJ2-7; D may be TRBD2 (6 bases). Germline loops: CDR1 SGHTA, CDR2 FQGNSA. The ends were cut back, 5 bases at V and 2 bases at J, with 10 bases in the middle. CDR3 length equals 13 residues.

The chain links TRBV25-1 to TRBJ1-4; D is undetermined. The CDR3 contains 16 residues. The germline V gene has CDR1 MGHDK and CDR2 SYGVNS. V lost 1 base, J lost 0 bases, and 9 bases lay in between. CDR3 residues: CASSESWTATNEKLFF. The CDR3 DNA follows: TGTGCCAGCAGTGAATCCTGGACGGCAACTAATGAAAAACTGTTTTTT.

The CDR3 loop reads CASSRGLTGNTIYF. CDR3 sequence (DNA): TGTGCCAGCAGCCGAGGACTAACTGGAAACACCATATATTTT. This chain uses TRBV3-1 (or the pseudogene TRBV3-2) with TRBJ1-3; no firm D call. Germline assignment: CDR1 LGHDT and CDR2 YNNKEL (reference sequence). Trimming took 4 bases from V and 2 from J, leaving 9 bases between them. The CDR3 runs 14 residues.